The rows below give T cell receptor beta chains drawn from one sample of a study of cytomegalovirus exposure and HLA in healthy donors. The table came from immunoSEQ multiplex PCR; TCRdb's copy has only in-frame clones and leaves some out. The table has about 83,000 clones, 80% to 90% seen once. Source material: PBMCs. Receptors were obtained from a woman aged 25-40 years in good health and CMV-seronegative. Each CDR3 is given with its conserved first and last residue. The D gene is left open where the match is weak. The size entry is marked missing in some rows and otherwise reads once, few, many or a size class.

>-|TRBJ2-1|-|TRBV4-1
TGCGCCAGCAGCCAAGGCCAATTCGGGTGGCGGGAGCAGTTCTTC
CASSQGQFGWREQFF
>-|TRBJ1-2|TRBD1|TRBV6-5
TGTGCCAGCAGTTACTCTTGGACAGGGGGTCTCTATGGCTACACCTTC
CASSYSWTGGLYGYTF
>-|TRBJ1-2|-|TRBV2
TGTGCCAGCAGGGAGAATGAGAAAAACTATGGCTACACCTTC
CASRENEKNYGYTF
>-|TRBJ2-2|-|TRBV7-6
TGTGCCAGCAGCTTCCGACAGGCATCGAACACCGGGGAGCTGTTTTTT
CASSFRQASNTGELFF
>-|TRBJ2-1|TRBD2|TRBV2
TGTGCCAGCAGTGGTGTGCTAGCGGGTTATAATGAGCAGTTCTTC
CASSGVLAGYNEQFF
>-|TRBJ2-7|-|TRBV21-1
TGTGCCGTACCCCCTACCTATAGCTCCTACGAGCAGTACTTC
CAVPPTYSSYEQYF
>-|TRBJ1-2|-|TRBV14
TGTGCCAGCAGCCAAGATCGGGGGGCGTATGGCTACACCTTC
CASSQDRGAYGYTF
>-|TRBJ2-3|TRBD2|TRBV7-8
TGTGCCAGCAGCGTGCTTAGCGGGAGGACAGATACGCAGTATTTT
CASSVLSGRTDTQYF
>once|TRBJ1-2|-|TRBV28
TGTGCCAGCAGTTCATATGACAGGCACTATGGCTACACCTTC
CASSSYDRHYGYTF
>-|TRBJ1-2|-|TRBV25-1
TGTGCCAGCAAAAGTAGGGGGTCAGCTAACTATGGCTACACCTTC
CASKSRGSANYGYTF
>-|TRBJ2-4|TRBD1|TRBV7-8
TGTGCCAGCAGCCGTGGACAGGGGGCGTTCAGAGAGTACTTC
CASSRGQGAFREYF
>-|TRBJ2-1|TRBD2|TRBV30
TGTGCCTGGAGTGTACAGGGACTAGCCTACAATGAGCAGTTCTTC
CAWSVQGLAYNEQFF
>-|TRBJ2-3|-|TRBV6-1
TGTGCCAGCAGGGGGACACCGTCTAGGACAGATACGCAGTATTTT
CASRGTPSRTDTQYF
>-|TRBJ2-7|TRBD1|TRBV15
TGTGCCACCAGCAGGTCGACAGGGGCGTCCTACGAGCAGTACTTC
CATSRSTGASYEQYF
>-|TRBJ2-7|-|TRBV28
TGTGCCAGCAGTTTCGCAACCCAGGGGGGAGAGCAGTACTTC
CASSFATQGGEQYF
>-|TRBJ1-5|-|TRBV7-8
TGTGCCAGCAGCCCCAACTATCGGGAGGGGAGCAATCAGCCCCAGCATTTT
CASSPNYREGSNQPQHF
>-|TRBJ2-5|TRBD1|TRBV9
TGTGCCAGCAGCTCCAGGACAGGGGTGGAGACCCAGTACTTC
CASSSRTGVETQYF
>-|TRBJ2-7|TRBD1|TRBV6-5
TGTGCCAGCAGTTACAGGGACAGGGTAGACGAGCAGTACTTC
CASSYRDRVDEQYF
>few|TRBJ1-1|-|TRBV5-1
TGCGCCAGCAAGTGGCAGATGAACACTGAAGCTTTCTTT
CASKWQMNTEAFF
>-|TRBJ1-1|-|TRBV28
TGTGCCAGCAGTTTTCGCGGGGGGGGCACTGAAGCTTTCTTT
CASSFRGGGTEAFF
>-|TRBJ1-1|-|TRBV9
TGTGCCAGCAGCGCGGGGGGTGAGAACACTGAAGCTTTCTTT
CASSAGGENTEAFF
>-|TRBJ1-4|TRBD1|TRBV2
TGTGCCAGCAGTGAAGCGACAGGGGTAGAAAAACTGTTTTTT
CASSEATGVEKLFF
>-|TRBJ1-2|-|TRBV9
TGTGCCAGCAGCGTAGATCCGGGGGGCAACTATGGCTACACCTTC
CASSVDPGGNYGYTF
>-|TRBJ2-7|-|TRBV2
TGTGCCAGCAGTGAAGAAATAGGCAGGTCCTACGAGCAGTACTTC
CASSEEIGRSYEQYF
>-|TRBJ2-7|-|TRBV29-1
TGCAGCGTTGAAGTTACCTACGAGCAGTACTTC
CSVEVTYEQYF
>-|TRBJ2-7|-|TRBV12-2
TGTGCAAGTCGCCCGAGGACAGGGGTCGACGAGCAGTACTTC
CASRPRTGVDEQYF